This TCR beta chain was captured in a study of T cell responses to AZD1222 COVID-19 vaccine. Study conclusions and caveats: Just a handful of AZD1222 recipients were seropositive at baseline.

Generated by immunoSEQ multiplex PCR, the TCRdb table keeps only in-frame clones and is missing some. The sample includes around 130,000 clones, about 82% of them seen just once. The CDR3 is made up of 12 amino acids. To note about this clone: What it binds is unknown.

The clonotype was recovered from an adult in good health. The chain uses TRBV21-1 and TRBJ1-6. TRBV21-1 is a pseudogene segment. The sample in question was peripheral blood, obtained on day 0 of AZD1222 vaccination. For the CDR3, the DNA is TGTGCCACCAACAGGCGGGGGTCACCCCTCCACTTT. Translation gives CATNRRGSPLHF.